This record covers a single TCR beta chain. Its antigen is unidentified. The protocol was immunoSEQ multiplex PCR, while the TCRdb copy is restricted to in-frame clones and leaves out a portion. Here the sample spans 20,000 to 25,000 clones, 85% to 90% being singletons. The sample originates from a study of a mutant IDH1 vaccine in newly diagnosed glioma. About the research overall: Previous treatment comprised radiotherapy, temozolomide, or both, mostly both.

This CDR3 has 14 amino acids. CDR1 is SGHNT and CDR2 is YYREEE in the germline V gene (reference sequence). The V and J ends lost 7 bases and 4 bases respectively, with 15 bases between them. Noted time point: week 11, during vaccination. Doses consisted of 300 ug of mutant IDH1 20-mer peptide each, paired with topical imiquimod. Study observations and caveats: Shifts in the top peripheral T cell clonotypes seemed unrelated to pseudoprogression.

The TCR comes from a woman aged 40 to 49 with glioma. V and J are TRBV5-4 and TRBJ2-1, with D hard to call. Sample: PBMCs, taken from a glioma patient whose treatment included an IDH1 peptide vaccine. The CDR3 loop is CASHDPFSYNEQFF. The CDR3 DNA reads TGTGCCAGCCACGACCCCTTCTCATACAATGAGCAGTTCTTC.